These 2 T cell receptor beta chains originate from one sample sequenced in a study of cytomegalovirus exposure and HLA in healthy donors. The PCR used 60 Vbeta and 13 Jbeta primers. Data came from immunoSEQ multiplex PCR; TCRdb stores just in-frame clones and leaves some out. Of fewer than 150,000 clones listed, roughly 80% are singletons. The sequenced sample consisted of PBMCs. These TCRs come from a man aged 35-49 years in good health and CMV-seropositive.

This chain uses TRBV25-1 with TRBJ1-1, with 7 bases matching TRBD1. The V and J ends lost 6 bases and 3 bases, in that order; junction bases with no gene match: 4. Germline CDR1 reads MGHDK; CDR2 reads SYGVNS. The CDR3 spans 13 residues. CDR3 in DNA: TGTGCCAGCAGAAATAGGGGGCACACTGAAGCTTTCTTT. Protein: CASRNRGHTEAFF.

The rearrangement uses TRBV5-5 and TRBJ1-1, with D unresolved. The CDR3 is 13 residues long. Trimming removed 5 bases from V and 1 base from J, with 9 bases in between. The germline V gene encodes CDR1 SGHKS and CDR2 YYEKEE (reference sequence). CDR3 DNA: TGTGCCAGCAGTCCTGGAGCGAACACTGAAGCTTTCTTT. Translated, it gives CASSPGANTEAFF.